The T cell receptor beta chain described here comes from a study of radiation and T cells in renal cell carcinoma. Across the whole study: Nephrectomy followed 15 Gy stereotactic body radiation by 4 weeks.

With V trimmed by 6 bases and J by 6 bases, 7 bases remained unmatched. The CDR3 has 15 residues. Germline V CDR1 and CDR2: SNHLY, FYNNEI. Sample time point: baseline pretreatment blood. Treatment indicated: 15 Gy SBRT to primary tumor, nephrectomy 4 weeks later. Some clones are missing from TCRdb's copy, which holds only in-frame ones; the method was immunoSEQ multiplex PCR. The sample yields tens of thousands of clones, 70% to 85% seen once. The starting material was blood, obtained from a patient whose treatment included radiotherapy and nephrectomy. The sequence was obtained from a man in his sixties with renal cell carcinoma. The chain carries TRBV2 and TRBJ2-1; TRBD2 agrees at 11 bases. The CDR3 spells CASRVAGGRGNEQFF. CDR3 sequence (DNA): TGTGCCAGCAGGGTAGCGGGAGGGCGCGGCAATGAGCAGTTCTTC.